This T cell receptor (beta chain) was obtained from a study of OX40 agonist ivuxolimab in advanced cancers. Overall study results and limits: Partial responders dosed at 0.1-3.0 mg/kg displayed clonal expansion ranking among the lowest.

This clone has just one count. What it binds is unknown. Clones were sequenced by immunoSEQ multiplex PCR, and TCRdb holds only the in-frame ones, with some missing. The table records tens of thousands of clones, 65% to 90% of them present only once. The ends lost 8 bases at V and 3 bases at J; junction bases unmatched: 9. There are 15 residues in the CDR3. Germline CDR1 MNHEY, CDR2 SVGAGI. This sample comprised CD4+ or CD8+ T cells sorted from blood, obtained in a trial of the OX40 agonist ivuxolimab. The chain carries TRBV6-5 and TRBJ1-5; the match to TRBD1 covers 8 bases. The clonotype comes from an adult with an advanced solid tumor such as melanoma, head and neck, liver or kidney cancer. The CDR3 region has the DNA TGTGCCAGCCAACCCGACAGGGGAAACAATCAGCCCCAGCATTTT. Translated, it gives CASQPDRGNNQPQHF.